A selection of T cell receptor beta chains follows, all from one sample in a study of OX40 agonist ivuxolimab in advanced cancers. Using immunoSEQ multiplex PCR, the repertoire was profiled, and TCRdb retains in-frame clones only, with some absent. The sample contains about 81,000 clones, around nine tenths of which appear only once. The source material was CD4+ or CD8+ T cells sorted from blood, sampled in a trial of the OX40 agonist ivuxolimab. These receptors all come from an adult with an advanced solid tumor such as melanoma, head and neck, liver or kidney cancer. CDR3s include the opening cysteine and the closing phenylalanine or tryptophan. The order of the fields is J gene, V gene, CDR3 protein.

j_gene: TRBJ1-1; v_gene: TRBV5-1; CDR3aa: CASSWGSTEEAFF
j_gene: TRBJ2-7; v_gene: TRBV5-1; CDR3aa: CASSLLSGGEAYEQYF
j_gene: TRBJ2-7; v_gene: TRBV7-2; CDR3aa: CATSGDDYEQYF
j_gene: TRBJ1-5; v_gene: TRBV18; CDR3aa: CASSHGQPYSNQPQHF
j_gene: TRBJ2-7; v_gene: TRBV7-2; CDR3aa: CASSLNREYQYF
j_gene: TRBJ2-5; v_gene: TRBV5-1; CDR3aa: CASSFGQEETQYF
j_gene: TRBJ1-1; v_gene: TRBV11-2; CDR3aa: CASSSHMNTEAFF
j_gene: TRBJ1-2; v_gene: TRBV6-5; CDR3aa: CASSYSSWSGYTF
j_gene: TRBJ1-2; v_gene: TRBV5-4; CDR3aa: CASSLDPGNGYTF
j_gene: TRBJ2-2; v_gene: TRBV10-3; CDR3aa: CAISEHAGNTGELFF
j_gene: TRBJ1-5; v_gene: TRBV5-8; CDR3aa: CASRWGTDSNQPQHF
j_gene: TRBJ1-6; v_gene: TRBV28; CDR3aa: CASRTGGNSPLHF
j_gene: TRBJ2-7; v_gene: TRBV7-6; CDR3aa: CASSFSQTYEQYF
j_gene: TRBJ1-1; v_gene: TRBV10-3; CDR3aa: CAIIWFFGGSEAFF
j_gene: TRBJ2-1; v_gene: TRBV10-3; CDR3aa: CAISDAGRGRNEQFF
j_gene: TRBJ1-2; v_gene: TRBV2; CDR3aa: CASSEFRGRNYGYTF
j_gene: TRBJ2-7; v_gene: TRBV5-6; CDR3aa: CASSYFRGSYEQYF
j_gene: TRBJ2-3; v_gene: TRBV18; CDR3aa: CASSPLGGGTDTQYF
j_gene: TRBJ2-4; v_gene: TRBV7-9; CDR3aa: CASSSLTTGLPQYF
j_gene: TRBJ1-1; v_gene: TRBV6-5; CDR3aa: CASSYISGQGHAGAFF